This T cell receptor beta chain was sequenced during a study of blood T cell repertoires in COVID-19. Overall study context: Spain, Italy and the United States supplied samples that represented acute and convalescent COVID-19. T cells, B-cell-depleted T cells, or PBMCs supplied cDNA or gDNA.

Study processing details: Researchers report that nucleated cell counts were estimated from reference gene primer amplification. Assay: immunoSEQ multiplex PCR; the TCRdb copy retains only in-frame clones and omits some. Clone size and V and J calls were adopted from that table, with D and trimming inferred from the DNA. The data show approximately 170,000 clones, more than 80% seen once. Patients from Seattle were sampled longitudinally, starting during active infection. The V end was cut by 6 bases, the J end by 4 bases, with 9 bases between. Looked up from germline, CDR1 is SNHLY and CDR2 is FYNNEI. The CDR3 totals 12 residues.

The chain carries TRBV2 and TRBJ1-2; no clear D gene. The source of this sequence is an older woman with COVID-19, enrolled during active disease. The sequenced sample consisted of peripheral blood. CDR3: CASRALSYGYTF. The CDR3 DNA sequence: TGTGCCAGCAGGGCCTTAAGCTATGGCTACACCTTC.